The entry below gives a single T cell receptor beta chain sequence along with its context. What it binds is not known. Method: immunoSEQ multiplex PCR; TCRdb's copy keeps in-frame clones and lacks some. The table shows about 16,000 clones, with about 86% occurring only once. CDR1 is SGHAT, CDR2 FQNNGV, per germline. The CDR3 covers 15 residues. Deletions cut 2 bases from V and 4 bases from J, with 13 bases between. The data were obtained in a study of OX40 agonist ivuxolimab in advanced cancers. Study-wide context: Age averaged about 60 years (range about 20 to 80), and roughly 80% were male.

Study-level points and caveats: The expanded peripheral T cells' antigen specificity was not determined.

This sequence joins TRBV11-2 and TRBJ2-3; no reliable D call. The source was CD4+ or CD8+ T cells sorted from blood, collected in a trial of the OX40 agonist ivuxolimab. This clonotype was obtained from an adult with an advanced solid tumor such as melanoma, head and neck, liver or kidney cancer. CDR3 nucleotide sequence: TGTGCCAGCAGCTTATTCCGAGACTCCTCAGATACGCAGTATTTT. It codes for CASSLFRDSSDTQYF.